This T cell receptor (beta chain) derives from a study of Graves' ophthalmopathy and Graves' hyperthyroidism. The study amplified TCR beta CDR3 regions using RNA transcripts. HTBI primers were employed in first-round RT-PCR, then a second-round multiplex PCR followed. From the multiplex PCR reads, TCRdb called clonotypes with MiXCR, one entry per CDR3 protein. Of hundreds of thousands of distinct CDR3 sequences detected, 45% appear once; the ten largest clones hold less than 50%. Study-level points and caveats: Ophthalmopathy progression was predicted by the model at just over 70% sensitivity and approximately 73% specificity.

The V gene lost 2 bases and the J gene lost 6 bases, with 14 bases spanning the gap. This CDR3 is 14 amino acids long. Germline V lookup: CDR1 SGDLS, CDR2 YYNGEE. In regard to this clonotype: What it binds is not known.

The receptor comes from an adult man with Graves' ophthalmopathy. Sequencing used peripheral blood. The gene calls are TRBV9 and TRBJ1-2, with D possibly being TRBD1 (5 bases). The CDR3 DNA reads TGTGCCAGCAGCGTTGATCGGGGCGTACATGGCTACACCTTC. This encodes CASSVDRGVHGYTF. The variable domain in full, completed from reference TRBV9 and TRBJ1-2, reads DSGVTQTPKHLITATGQRVTLRCSPRSGDLSVYWYQQSLDQGLQFLIQYYNGEERAKGNILERFSAQQFPDLHSELNLSSLELGDSALYFCASSVDRGVHGYTFGSGTRLTVV.